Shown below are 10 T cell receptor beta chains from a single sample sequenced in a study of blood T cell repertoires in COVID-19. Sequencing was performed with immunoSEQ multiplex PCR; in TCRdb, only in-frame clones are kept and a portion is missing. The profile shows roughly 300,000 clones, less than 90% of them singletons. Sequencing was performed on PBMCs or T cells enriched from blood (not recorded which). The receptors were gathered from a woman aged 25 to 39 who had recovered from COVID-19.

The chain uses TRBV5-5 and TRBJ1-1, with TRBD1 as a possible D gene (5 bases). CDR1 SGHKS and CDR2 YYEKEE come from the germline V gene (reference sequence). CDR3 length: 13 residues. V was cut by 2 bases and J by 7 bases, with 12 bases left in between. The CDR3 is CASSLLGGGEAFF. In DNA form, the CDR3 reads TGTGCCAGCAGCTTACTAGGCGGGGGTGAAGCTTTCTTT.

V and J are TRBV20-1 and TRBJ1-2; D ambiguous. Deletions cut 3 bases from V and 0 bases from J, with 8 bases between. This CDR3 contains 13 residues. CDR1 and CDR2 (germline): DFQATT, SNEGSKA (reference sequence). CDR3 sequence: CSASLSSNYGYTF. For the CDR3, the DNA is TGCAGTGCTAGTCTATCCTCTAACTATGGCTACACCTTC.

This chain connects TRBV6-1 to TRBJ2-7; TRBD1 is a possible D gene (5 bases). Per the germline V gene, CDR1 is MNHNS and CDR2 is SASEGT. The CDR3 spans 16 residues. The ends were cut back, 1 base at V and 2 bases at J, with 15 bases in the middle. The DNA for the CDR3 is TGTGCCAGCAGTGAAGTGGGGCAGAGGAACCCCTACGAGCAGTACTTC. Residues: CASSEVGQRNPYEQYF.

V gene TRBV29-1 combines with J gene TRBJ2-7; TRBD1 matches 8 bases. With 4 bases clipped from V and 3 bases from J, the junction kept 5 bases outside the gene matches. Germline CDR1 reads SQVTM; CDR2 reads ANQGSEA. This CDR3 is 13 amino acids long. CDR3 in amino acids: CSVGTGNLYEQYF. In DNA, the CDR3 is TGCAGCGTTGGGACAGGGAATCTCTACGAGCAGTACTTC.

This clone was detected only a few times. As DNA, the CDR3 is TGTGCCAGCAGCCAAGATCCGACTAGCACAGATACGCAGTATTTT. The encoded protein is CASSQDPTSTDTQYF. The genes are TRBV3-1 (or the pseudogene TRBV3-2) and TRBJ2-3; D remains ambiguous. V was pared by 0 bases and J by 0 bases, with 7 bases between. The CDR3 sequence is 15 residues long. CDR1 is LGHDT and CDR2 is YNNKEL in the germline V gene (reference sequence).

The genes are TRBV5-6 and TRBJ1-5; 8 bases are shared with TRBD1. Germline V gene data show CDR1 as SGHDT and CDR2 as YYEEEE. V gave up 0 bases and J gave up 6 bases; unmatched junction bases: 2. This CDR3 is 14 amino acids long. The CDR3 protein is CASSLGTGSQPQHF. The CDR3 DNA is TGTGCCAGCAGCTTGGGGACAGGGTCTCAGCCCCAGCATTTT.

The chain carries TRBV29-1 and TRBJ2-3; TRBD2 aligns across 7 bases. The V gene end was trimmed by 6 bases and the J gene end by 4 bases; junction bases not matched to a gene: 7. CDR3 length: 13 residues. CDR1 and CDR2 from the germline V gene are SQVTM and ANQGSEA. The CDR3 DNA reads TGCAGCGTCAAACAAGGGAGGGCAGATACGCAGTATTTT. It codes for CSVKQGRADTQYF.

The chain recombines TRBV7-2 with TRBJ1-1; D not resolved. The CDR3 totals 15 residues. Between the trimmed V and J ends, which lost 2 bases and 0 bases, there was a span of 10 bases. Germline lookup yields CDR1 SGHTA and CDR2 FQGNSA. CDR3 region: CASSLSPAMNTEAFF. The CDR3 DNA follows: TGTGCCAGCAGCTTAAGTCCAGCGATGAACACTGAAGCTTTCTTT.

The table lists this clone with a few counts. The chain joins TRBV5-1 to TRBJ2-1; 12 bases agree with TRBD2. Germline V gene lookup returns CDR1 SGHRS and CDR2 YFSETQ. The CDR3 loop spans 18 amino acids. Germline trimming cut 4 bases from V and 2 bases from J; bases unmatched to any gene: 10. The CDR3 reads CASSPGLAGILTYNEQFF. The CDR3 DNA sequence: TGCGCCAGCAGCCCCGGACTAGCGGGGATCTTAACCTACAATGAGCAGTTCTTC.

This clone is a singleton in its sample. This CDR3 is CASSSIEDNPMGYTF. The DNA of the CDR3 is TGTGCCAGCTCATCAATTGAGGACAACCCTATGGGCTACACCTTC. The chain employs TRBV18 and TRBJ1-2, with D perhaps matching TRBD1 (5 bases). Germline assignment: CDR1 KGHSH and CDR2 LQKENI. The CDR3 consists of 15 residues. V was clipped by 5 bases and J by 8 bases, with 21 bases between them.